This T cell receptor beta chain was sequenced for a study of shared T cell receptors in the human thymus. Repertoires were generated with immunoSEQ multiplex PCR, while TCRdb's copy carries only in-frame clones and drops some. The sample records about 610,000 clones, around 89% being singletons. V was cut by 0 bases and J by 0 bases, with 6 bases left in between. CDR3 length: 14 residues. Germline V gives CDR1 SGHDN, CDR2 FVKESK. The data also belong to a second study, concerning human thymus T cells.

The rearrangement joins TRBV14 to TRBJ2-7; no definite D call. Source material: thymocytes. The clonotype comes from a boy in the first two years of life with a congenital heart defect. CDR3 bases: TGTGCCAGCAGCCAAGATGAGGACTCCTACGAGCAGTACTTC. It codes for CASSQDEDSYEQYF.